The 21 T cell receptor beta chains given below trace back to one sample, sequenced in a study of somatic mutations in cytotoxic T cells in rheumatoid arthritis. Sequencing was performed with immunoSEQ multiplex PCR; in TCRdb, only in-frame clones are kept and a portion is missing. Of 4,000 to 6,000 clones in the sample, roughly 79% are singletons; the top ten hold about 36%. Source material: CD8+ T cells sorted from blood. These TCRs come from a man aged 70 or older with rheumatoid arthritis.

The chain couples TRBV7-6 to TRBJ2-7; 9 bases are a match to TRBD1. CDR3 length: 14 amino acids. Looked up from germline, CDR1 is SGHVS and CDR2 is FNYEAQ. The V gene end was trimmed by 5 bases and the J gene end by 4 bases; junction bases not matched to a gene: 6. The chain's CDR3 is CASSPTGGSYEQYF. Written as DNA, the CDR3 is TGTGCCAGCAGCCCTACAGGGGGCTCTTACGAGCAGTACTTC.

V gene TRBV6-1 combines with J gene TRBJ2-2; 11 nucleotides line up with TRBD2. The germline V gene has CDR1 MNHNS and CDR2 SASEGT. This CDR3 has 15 residues. Unmatched junction bases numbered 3, after V lost 4 bases and J lost 5 bases. As DNA, the CDR3 is TGTGCCAGCAGTGTACTAGCGGGGGAGACCGGGGAGCTGTTTTTT. It specifies CASSVLAGETGELFF.

This chain joins TRBV19 and TRBJ2-2; a possible D gene is TRBD1 (6 bases). The CDR3 runs 16 residues. The germline gives CDR1 LNHDA, CDR2 SQIVND (reference sequence). Deletions cut 6 bases from V and 3 bases from J, with 17 bases between. The chain's CDR3 is CASRMGSGQYTGELFF. In DNA, the CDR3 is TGTGCCAGTAGAATGGGGTCGGGACAATACACCGGGGAGCTGTTTTTT. The full variable domain, in which reference TRBV19 and TRBJ2-2 provide the parts outside the CDR3, is DGGITQSPKYLFRKEGQNVTLSCEQNLNHDAMYWYRQDPGQGLRLIYYSQIVNDFQKGDIAEGYSVSREKKESFPLTVTSAQKNPTAFYLCASRMGSGQYTGELFFGEGSRLTVL.

V usage is TRBV30 and J usage is TRBJ2-6, with TRBD2 identical over 12 bases. Germline CDR1 reads GTSNPN; CDR2 reads SVGIG (reference sequence). The length of the CDR3 is 18 residues. The trim removed 2 bases at V and 0 bases at J, leaving 5 bases unmatched. The CDR3 nucleotides are TGTGCCTGGAGTTCTACGACTAGCGGGAGCTCTGGGGCCAACGTCCTGACTTTC. Its protein is CAWSSTTSGSSGANVLTF.

This chain uses TRBV6-5 with TRBJ1-1; no definite D call. This CDR3 has 14 amino acids. The germline V gene encodes CDR1 MNHEY and CDR2 SVGAGI. The ends were cut back, 5 bases at V and 3 bases at J, with 13 bases in the middle. This chain's CDR3 is CASSPLETDTEAFF. For the CDR3, the DNA is TGTGCCAGCAGTCCATTGGAGACGGACACTGAAGCTTTCTTT.

The V and J genes are TRBV4-2 and TRBJ1-1; tentative D call: TRBD1 (5 bases). Germline assignment: CDR1 LGHNA and CDR2 YNFKEQ. Trimming left V 4 bases short and J 0 bases short, with 15 bases between. The CDR3 is made up of 16 amino acids. CDR3 region: CASSPEGLSMNTEAFF. As DNA, the CDR3 is TGTGCCAGCAGCCCAGAGGGACTTAGCATGAACACTGAAGCTTTCTTT.

This clone turned up a few times. The gene calls are TRBV19 and TRBJ2-2; 9 nucleotides agree with TRBD2. With V trimmed by 9 bases and J by 6 bases, 8 bases remained unmatched. CDR1 and CDR2 from the germline V gene are LNHDA and SQIVND (reference sequence). The CDR3 totals 14 residues. CDR3 amino acids: CASLAGMRSGELFF. In DNA, the CDR3 is TGTGCCAGCCTAGCGGGAATGAGGTCCGGGGAGCTGTTTTTT.

The table lists this clone with a few counts. This chain connects TRBV5-5 to TRBJ2-7, with D possibly being TRBD1 (6 bases). V gave up 4 bases and J gave up 6 bases, with 17 bases separating them. The CDR3 is made up of 14 amino acids. Germline V gene data show CDR1 as SGHKS and CDR2 as YYEKEE (reference sequence). The CDR3 is CASSVGMGAGEQYF. DNA for the CDR3: TGTGCCAGCAGCGTGGGAATGGGGGCTGGCGAGCAGTACTTC. Looking up the rest from reference TRBV5-5 and TRBJ2-7 gives the full variable domain: DAGVTQSPTHLIKTRGQQVTLRCSPISGHKSVSWYQQVLGQGPQFIFQYYEKEERGRGNFPDRFSARQFPNYSSELNVNALLLGDSALYLCASSVGMGAGEQYFGPGTRLTVT.

The genes are TRBV5-1 and TRBJ2-7; no clear D. V lost 0 bases and J lost 2, with 12 bases in between. The germline gives CDR1 SGHRS, CDR2 YFSETQ. The CDR3 sequence is 15 residues long. CDR3 nucleotide sequence: TGCGCCAGCAGCTTGGAGCCGGGTCGCGCCTACGAGCAGTACTTC. Its translation is CASSLEPGRAYEQYF.

The chain links TRBV7-8 to TRBJ2-1; unclear D gene. This CDR3 has 13 residues. CDR1 SGHVS and CDR2 FQNEAQ come from the germline V gene. Trimming shortened V by 5 bases and J by 5 bases, and 10 bases separated the two germline ends. The CDR3 reads CASSRASDNEQFF. CDR3 sequence (DNA): TGTGCCAGCAGCCGCGCTTCGGACAATGAGCAGTTCTTC.

This rearrangement joins TRBV10-3 to TRBJ2-5, with unresolved D. The J call is doubtful: the DNA matches TRBJ2-7 better. The germline V gene has CDR1 ENHRY and CDR2 SYGVKD. There are 13 residues in the CDR3. CDR3: CATGILGAYEQYF. The CDR3 bases are TGTGCCACCGGAATCCTAGGCGCCTACGAGCAGTACTTC.

This clone appeared a few times. The chain has TRBV6-5 and TRBJ2-3; D might be TRBD2 (6 bases). The V end was cut by 0 bases, the J end by 5 bases, with 6 bases between. Germline values: CDR1 MNHEY, CDR2 SVGAGI. This CDR3 has 13 amino acids. The CDR3 sequence is CASSYSGGDTQYF. The CDR3, as DNA: TGTGCCAGCAGTTACTCGGGAGGAGATACGCAGTATTTT.

V gene TRBV11-2 combines with J gene TRBJ1-2; TRBD1 aligns across 9 bases. The V gene end was trimmed by 5 bases and the J gene end by 10 bases; junction bases not matched to a gene: 8. The CDR3 loop spans 13 amino acids. The germline V gene has CDR1 SGHAT and CDR2 FQNNGV. CDR3 sequence reads: CASSPGTGSAYTF. The CDR3 DNA is TGTGCCAGCAGCCCCGGGACAGGGTCCGCCTACACCTTC.

The rearrangement uses TRBV7-9 and TRBJ2-2, with 10 bases that match TRBD2. The germline CDR1 and CDR2 sequences are SEHNR and FQNEAQ (reference sequence). The V and J ends lost 2 bases and 6 bases, in that order; junction bases with no gene match: 6. There are 16 residues in the CDR3. The CDR3 nucleotides are TGTGCCAGCAGCTTAAGTCTAGCGGGAGTACCCGGGGAGCTGTTTTTT. Residues: CASSLSLAGVPGELFF.

The genes are TRBV2 and TRBJ2-5; TRBD1 matches at 10 bases. Germline values: CDR1 SNHLY, CDR2 FYNNEI. The CDR3 is 14 amino acids. The V and J ends lost 4 bases and 11 bases, in that order; junction bases with no gene match: 10. CDR3 sequence (DNA): TGTGCCAGCAGTGCATATCGGACAGGGGGTGAGCAGTACTTC. The encoded protein is CASSAYRTGGEQYF.

CDR3 DNA: TGTGCCAGCAGCTTAGGCAACAGGGCCCACCATCAGCCCCAGCATTTT. Its protein is CASSLGNRAHHQPQHF. The chain combines TRBV7-9 with TRBJ1-5, with D tentatively TRBD1 (6 bases). The CDR3 totals 16 residues. The germline CDR1 and CDR2 sequences are SEHNR and FQNEAQ (reference sequence). Deletions cut 1 base from V and 5 bases from J, with 15 bases between.

This clone was seen only a few times. The CDR3 sequence is CASSIDGSQPQHF. CDR3 nucleotides: TGTGCCAGTAGTATAGACGGTAGTCAGCCCCAGCATTTT. The V gene is TRBV19, the J gene TRBJ1-5; D call uncertain. Trimming shortened V by 0 bases and J by 6 bases, and 6 bases separated the two germline ends. The germline CDR1 and CDR2 sequences are LNHDA and SQIVND (reference sequence). The CDR3 extends over 13 amino acids.

The sample holds a few counts of this clone. V is TRBV27 and J is TRBJ2-5; 11 positions agree with TRBD2. CDR1 and CDR2 from the germline V gene are MNHEY and SMNVEV (reference sequence). CDR3 length equals 15 residues. V gave up 4 bases and J gave up 3 bases; unmatched junction bases: 4. The CDR3 loop reads CASSSPLAGEETQYF. CDR3 nucleotide sequence: TGTGCCAGCAGTTCCCCACTAGCGGGAGAAGAGACCCAGTACTTC.

V and J are TRBV27 and TRBJ2-1, with 11 positions matching TRBD2. CDR3 length: 15 amino acids. Germline CDR1 reads MNHEY; CDR2 reads SMNVEV (reference sequence). V shed 3 bases, J shed 4 bases, and the junction held 2 bases outside the gene matches. The CDR3 sequence is CASSFTSGGYNEQFF. CDR3 DNA sequence: TGTGCCAGCAGTTTTACTAGCGGGGGTTACAATGAGCAGTTCTTC.

The CDR3: CASSARRTGEYYEQYF. The CDR3, as DNA: TGTGCCAGCAGCGCTCGGAGGACAGGGGAGTACTACGAGCAGTACTTC. The chain uses TRBV9 and TRBJ2-7; 9 bases are a match to TRBD1. From germline, CDR1 is SGDLS and CDR2 YYNGEE. Trimming at V came to 3 bases and at J to 3 bases, leaving 10 bases not matched to a gene. This CDR3 spans 16 amino acids. Full variable domain (missing parts from reference TRBV9 and TRBJ2-7): DSGVTQTPKHLITATGQRVTLRCSPRSGDLSVYWYQQSLDQGLQFLIQYYNGEERAKGNILERFSAQQFPDLHSELNLSSLELGDSALYFCASSARRTGEYYEQYFGPGTRLTVT.

This chain links TRBV9 with TRBJ1-5; 7 positions match TRBD1. CDR3 size: 17 residues. Trimming cost V 3 bases and J 0 bases; bases outside gene matches: 9. Per the germline V gene, CDR1 is SGDLS and CDR2 is YYNGEE. The CDR3 region is CASSEQGQFDSNQPQHF. The CDR3 DNA is TGTGCCAGCAGCGAACAGGGACAGTTCGATAGCAATCAGCCCCAGCATTTT.